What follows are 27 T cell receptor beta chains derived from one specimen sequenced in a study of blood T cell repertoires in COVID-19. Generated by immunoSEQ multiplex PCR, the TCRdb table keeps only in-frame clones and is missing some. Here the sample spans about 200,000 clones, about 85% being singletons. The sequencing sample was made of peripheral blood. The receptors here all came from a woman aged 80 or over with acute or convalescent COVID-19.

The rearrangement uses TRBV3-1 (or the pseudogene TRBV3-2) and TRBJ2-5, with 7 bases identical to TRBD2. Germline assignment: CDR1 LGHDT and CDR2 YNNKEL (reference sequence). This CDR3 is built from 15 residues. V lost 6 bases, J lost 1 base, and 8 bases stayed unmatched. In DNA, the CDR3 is TGTGCCAGCAGTCCCCCCTGGGGGGGCCAAGAGACCCAGTACTTC. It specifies CASSPPWGGQETQYF.

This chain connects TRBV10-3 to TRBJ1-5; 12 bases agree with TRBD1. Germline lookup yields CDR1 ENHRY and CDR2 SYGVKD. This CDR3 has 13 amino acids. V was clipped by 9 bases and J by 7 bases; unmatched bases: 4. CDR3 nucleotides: TGTGCCATGGGACAGGGGGCGAGACAGCCCCAGCATTTT. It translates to CAMGQGARQPQHF.

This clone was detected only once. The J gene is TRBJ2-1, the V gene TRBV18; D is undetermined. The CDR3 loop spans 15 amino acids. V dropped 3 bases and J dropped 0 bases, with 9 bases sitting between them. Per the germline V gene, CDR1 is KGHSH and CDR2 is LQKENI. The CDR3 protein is CASSPLASSYNEQFF. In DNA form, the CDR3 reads TGTGCCAGCTCACCCTTGGCCAGCTCCTACAATGAGCAGTTCTTC. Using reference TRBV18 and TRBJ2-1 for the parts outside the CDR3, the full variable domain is NAGVMQNPRHLVRRRGQEARLRCSPMKGHSHVYWYRQLPEEGLKFMVYLQKENIIDESGMPKERFSAEFPKEGPSILRIQQVVRGDSAAYFCASSPLASSYNEQFFGPGTRLTVL.

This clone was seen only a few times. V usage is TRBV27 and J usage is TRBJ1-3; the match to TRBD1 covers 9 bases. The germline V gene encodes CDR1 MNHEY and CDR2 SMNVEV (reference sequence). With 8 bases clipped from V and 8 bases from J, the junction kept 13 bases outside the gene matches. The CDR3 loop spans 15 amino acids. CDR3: CASQKTPGQGYTIYF. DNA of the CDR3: TGTGCCAGCCAAAAGACTCCGGGACAGGGTTACACCATATATTTT.

For the CDR3, the DNA is TGTGCCAGCTCACCAATGCGGGAGGGCCTTTACAATGAGCAGTTCTTC. It encodes CASSPMREGLYNEQFF. The gene calls are TRBV18 and TRBJ2-1; TRBD2 aligns across 9 bases. Germline V gene lookup returns CDR1 KGHSH and CDR2 LQKENI. V lost 2 bases to trimming and J lost 4 bases; unmatched junction nucleotides: 6. This CDR3 is 16 amino acids long.

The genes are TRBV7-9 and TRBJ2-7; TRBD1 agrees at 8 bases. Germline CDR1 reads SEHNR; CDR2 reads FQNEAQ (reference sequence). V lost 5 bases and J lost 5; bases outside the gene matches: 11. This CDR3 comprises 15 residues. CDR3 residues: CASSPDRTGSDEQYF. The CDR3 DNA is TGTGCCAGCAGCCCGGATCGGACAGGGTCGGACGAGCAGTACTTC.

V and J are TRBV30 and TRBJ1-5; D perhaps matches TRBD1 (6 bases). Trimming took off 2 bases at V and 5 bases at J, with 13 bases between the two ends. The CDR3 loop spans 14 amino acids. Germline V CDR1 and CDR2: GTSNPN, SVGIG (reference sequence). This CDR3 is CAWSLLDSYQPQHF. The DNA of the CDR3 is TGTGCCTGGAGTCTCCTGGACAGCTATCAGCCCCAGCATTTT. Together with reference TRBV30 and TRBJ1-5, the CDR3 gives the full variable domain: SQTIHQWPATLVQPVGSPLSLECTVEGTSNPNLYWYRQAAGRGLQLLFYSVGIGQISSEVPQNLSASRPQDRQFILSSKKLLLSDSGFYLCAWSLLDSYQPQHFGDGTRLSIL.

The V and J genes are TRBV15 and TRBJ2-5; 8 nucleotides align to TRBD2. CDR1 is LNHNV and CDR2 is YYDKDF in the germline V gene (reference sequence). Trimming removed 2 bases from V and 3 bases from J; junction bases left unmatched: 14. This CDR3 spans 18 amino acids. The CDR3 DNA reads TGTGCCACCAGCAGACTGGCTGGTGGTAGCGGGGTGAAAGAGACCCAGTACTTC. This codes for CATSRLAGGSGVKETQYF.

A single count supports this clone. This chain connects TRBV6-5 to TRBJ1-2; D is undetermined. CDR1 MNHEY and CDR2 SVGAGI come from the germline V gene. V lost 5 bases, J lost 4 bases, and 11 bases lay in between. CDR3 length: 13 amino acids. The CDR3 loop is CASSNPDTYGYTF. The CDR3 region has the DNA TGTGCCAGCAGTAACCCCGACACCTATGGCTACACCTTC.

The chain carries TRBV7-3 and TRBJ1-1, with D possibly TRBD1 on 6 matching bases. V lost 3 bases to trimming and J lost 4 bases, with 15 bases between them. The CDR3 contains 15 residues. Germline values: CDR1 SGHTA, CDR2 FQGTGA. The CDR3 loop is CASSLMGTISTEAFF. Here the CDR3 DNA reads TGTGCCAGCAGCTTGATGGGGACAATTAGCACTGAAGCTTTCTTT.

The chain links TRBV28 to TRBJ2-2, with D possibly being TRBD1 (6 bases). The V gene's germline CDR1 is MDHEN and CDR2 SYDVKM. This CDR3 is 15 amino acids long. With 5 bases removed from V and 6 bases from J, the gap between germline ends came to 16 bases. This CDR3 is CASSNLDRLSGELFF. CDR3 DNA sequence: TGTGCCAGCAGTAATTTAGACAGGCTATCCGGGGAGCTGTTTTTT.

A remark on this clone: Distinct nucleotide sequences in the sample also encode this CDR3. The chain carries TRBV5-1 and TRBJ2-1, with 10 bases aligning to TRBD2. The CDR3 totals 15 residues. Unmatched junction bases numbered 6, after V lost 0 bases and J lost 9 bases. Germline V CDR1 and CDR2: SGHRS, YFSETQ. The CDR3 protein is CASSLGLAGAGEQFF. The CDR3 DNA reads TGCGCCAGCAGCTTGGGCCTAGCGGGAGCGGGTGAGCAGTTCTTC.

The CDR3 bases are TGTGCCAGCTCACCCGATGGGGGGAATCAGCCCCAGCATTTT. Its translation: CASSPDGGNQPQHF. V and J are TRBV18 and TRBJ1-5; a weak D match, TRBD1 (5 bases). With 3 bases removed from V and 4 bases from J, the gap between germline ends came to 10 bases. Germline V lookup: CDR1 KGHSH, CDR2 LQKENI. There are 14 residues in the CDR3.

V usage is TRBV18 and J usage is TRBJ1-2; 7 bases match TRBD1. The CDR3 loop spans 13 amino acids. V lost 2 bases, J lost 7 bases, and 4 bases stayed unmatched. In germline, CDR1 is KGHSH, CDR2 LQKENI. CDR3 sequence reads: CASSPSTGTGYTF. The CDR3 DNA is TGTGCCAGCTCACCATCGACAGGGACTGGCTACACCTTC.

The CDR3 nucleotides are TGTGCCAGCCGGGAGGACAGTAACTATGGCTACACCTTC. Translated: CASREDSNYGYTF. The chain links TRBV5-5 to TRBJ1-2; the D gene is possibly TRBD1 (6 bases). The CDR3 covers 13 residues. Between the trimmed V and J ends, which lost 7 bases and 1 base, there was a span of 11 bases. Germline CDR1 is SGHKS and CDR2 is YYEKEE (reference sequence). The whole variable domain, filled in from reference TRBV5-5 and TRBJ1-2, reads DAGVTQSPTHLIKTRGQQVTLRCSPISGHKSVSWYQQVLGQGPQFIFQYYEKEERGRGNFPDRFSARQFPNYSSELNVNALLLGDSALYLCASREDSNYGYTFGSGTRLTVV.

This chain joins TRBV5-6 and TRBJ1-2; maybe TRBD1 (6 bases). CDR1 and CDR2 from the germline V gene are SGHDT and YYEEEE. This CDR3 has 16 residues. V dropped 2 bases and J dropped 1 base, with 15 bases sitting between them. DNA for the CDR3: TGTGCCAGCAGCTTTGGTTTAACAGGGAGTAACTATGGCTACACCTTC. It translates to CASSFGLTGSNYGYTF.

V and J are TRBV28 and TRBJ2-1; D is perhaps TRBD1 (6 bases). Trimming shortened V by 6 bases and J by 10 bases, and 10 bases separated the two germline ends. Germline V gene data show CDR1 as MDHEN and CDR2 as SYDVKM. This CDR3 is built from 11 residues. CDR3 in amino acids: CASSGRGEQFF. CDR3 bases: TGTGCCAGCAGCGGTAGGGGGGAGCAGTTCTTC.

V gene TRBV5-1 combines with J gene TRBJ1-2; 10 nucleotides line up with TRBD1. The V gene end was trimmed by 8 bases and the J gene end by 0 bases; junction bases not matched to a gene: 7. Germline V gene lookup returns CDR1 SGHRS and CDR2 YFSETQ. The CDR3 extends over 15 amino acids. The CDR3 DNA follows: TGCGCCAGTACGACAGGGGGCCCGACTAACTATGGCTACACCTTC. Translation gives CASTTGGPTNYGYTF.

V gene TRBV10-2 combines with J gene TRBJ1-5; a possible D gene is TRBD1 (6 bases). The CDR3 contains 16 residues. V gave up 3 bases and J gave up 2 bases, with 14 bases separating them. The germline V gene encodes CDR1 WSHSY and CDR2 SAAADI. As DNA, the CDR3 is TGCGCCAGCAGTGATGGACAGTTCCAAGGCAATCAGCCCCAGCATTTT. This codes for CASSDGQFQGNQPQHF.

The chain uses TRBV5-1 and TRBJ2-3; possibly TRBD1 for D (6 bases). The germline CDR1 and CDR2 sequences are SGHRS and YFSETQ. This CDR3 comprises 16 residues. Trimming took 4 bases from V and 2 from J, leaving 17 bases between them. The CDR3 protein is CASSPGVSGYTDTQYF. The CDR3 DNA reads TGCGCCAGCAGCCCAGGGGTCAGCGGTTACACAGATACGCAGTATTTT.

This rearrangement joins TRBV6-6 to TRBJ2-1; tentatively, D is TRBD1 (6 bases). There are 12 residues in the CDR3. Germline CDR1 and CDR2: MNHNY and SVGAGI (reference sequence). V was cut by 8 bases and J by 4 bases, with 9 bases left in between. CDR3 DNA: TGTGCCAGCTGGGACATTTACAATGAGCAGTTCTTC. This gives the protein CASWDIYNEQFF.

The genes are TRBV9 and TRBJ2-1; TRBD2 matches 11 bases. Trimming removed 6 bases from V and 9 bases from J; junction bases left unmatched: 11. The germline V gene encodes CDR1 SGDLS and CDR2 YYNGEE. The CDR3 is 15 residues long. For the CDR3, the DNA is TGTGCCAGCACTAAATCAACTAGCGGGGGTGGTGAGCAGTTCTTC. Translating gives CASTKSTSGGGEQFF.

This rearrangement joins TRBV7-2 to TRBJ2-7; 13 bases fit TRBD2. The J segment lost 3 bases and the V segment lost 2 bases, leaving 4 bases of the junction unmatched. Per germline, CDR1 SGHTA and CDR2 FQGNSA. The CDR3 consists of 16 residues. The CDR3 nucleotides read TGTGCCAGCAGCTTAAAGGGACTAGCGGGGAACTACGAGCAGTACTTC. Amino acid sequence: CASSLKGLAGNYEQYF.

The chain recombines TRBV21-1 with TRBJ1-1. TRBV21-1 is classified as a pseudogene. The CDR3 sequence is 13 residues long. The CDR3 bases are TGTGCCAGCATTACTTGCACGAACACTGAAGCTTTCTTT. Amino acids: CASITCTNTEAFF.

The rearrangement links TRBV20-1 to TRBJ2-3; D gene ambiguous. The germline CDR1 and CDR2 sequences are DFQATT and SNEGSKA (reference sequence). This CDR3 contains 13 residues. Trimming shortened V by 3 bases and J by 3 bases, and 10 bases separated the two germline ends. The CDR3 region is CSASKQLTDTQYF. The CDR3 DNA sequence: TGCAGTGCTAGTAAGCAACTTACAGATACGCAGTATTTT.

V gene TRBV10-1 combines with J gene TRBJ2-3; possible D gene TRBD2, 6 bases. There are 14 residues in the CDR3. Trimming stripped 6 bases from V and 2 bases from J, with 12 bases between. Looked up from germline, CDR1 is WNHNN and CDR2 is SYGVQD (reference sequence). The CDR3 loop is CASRKGGVTDTQYF. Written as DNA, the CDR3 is TGCGCCAGCAGAAAAGGCGGGGTCACAGATACGCAGTATTTT.

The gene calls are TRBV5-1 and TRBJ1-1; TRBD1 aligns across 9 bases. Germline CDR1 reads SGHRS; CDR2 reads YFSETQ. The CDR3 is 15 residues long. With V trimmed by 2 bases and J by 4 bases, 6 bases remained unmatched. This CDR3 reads CASSLSGTGTTEAFF. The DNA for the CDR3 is TGCGCCAGCAGCTTATCCGGGACAGGGACCACTGAAGCTTTCTTT.